This TCR delta chain was documented in a study of gamma-delta T cells after stem cell transplantation. TCRdb re-processed the RT-PCR reads using CATT. The sample shows fewer than 3,000 delta-chain clones, 2.7% of them seen only once. This clone was picked up a small number of times. TCRdb pairs this DNA with a much larger clone's protein that differs at residue 4, likely a read error; the protein shown was translated from the DNA. This CDR3 has 17 amino acids. Germline assignment: CDR1 GEAIGNYY and CDR2 EKD. After removal of 6 bases from V and 0 bases from J, the junction contained 10 bases not matched to a gene.

The chain links TRDV2 to TRDJ1, with 12 bases lining up with TRDD3. This clonotype was obtained from a human donor. It is not recorded whose cells these are; they may come from a transplant donor. Sequencing input: gamma-delta T cells. The chain's CDR3 is CACHYVLGDTDTDKLIF. The DNA of the CDR3 is TGTGCCTGTCACTACGTACTGGGGGATACCGACACCGATAAACTCATCTTT.